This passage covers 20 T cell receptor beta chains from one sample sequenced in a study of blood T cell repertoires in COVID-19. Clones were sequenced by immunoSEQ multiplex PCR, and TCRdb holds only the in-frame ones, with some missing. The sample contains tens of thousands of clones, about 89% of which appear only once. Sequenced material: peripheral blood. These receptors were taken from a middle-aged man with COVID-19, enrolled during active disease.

The CDR3 is CASSSAGTARGDGYTF. CDR3 in DNA: TGTGCCAGCAGCTCCGCCGGGACCGCCAGGGGAGATGGCTACACCTTC. V and J are TRBV7-2 and TRBJ1-2, with D tentatively TRBD1 (6 bases). The CDR3 consists of 16 residues. Germline CDR1 SGHTA, CDR2 FQGNSA. Trimming stripped 4 bases from V and 6 bases from J, with 21 bases between.

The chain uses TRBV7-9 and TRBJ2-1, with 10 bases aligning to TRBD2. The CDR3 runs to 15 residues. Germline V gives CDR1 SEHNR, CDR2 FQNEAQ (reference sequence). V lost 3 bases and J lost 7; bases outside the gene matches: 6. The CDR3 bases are TGTGCCAGCAGCTTTATAGCGGGGGGTTGGAATGAGCAGTTCTTC. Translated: CASSFIAGGWNEQFF.

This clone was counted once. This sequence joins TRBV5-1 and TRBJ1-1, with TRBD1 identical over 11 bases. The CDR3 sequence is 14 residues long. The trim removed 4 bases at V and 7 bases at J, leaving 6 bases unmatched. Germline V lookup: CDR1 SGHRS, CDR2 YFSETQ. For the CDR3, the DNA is TGCGCCAGCAGCAAGGGACAGGGGGTCGGTGAAGCTTTCTTT. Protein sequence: CASSKGQGVGEAFF.

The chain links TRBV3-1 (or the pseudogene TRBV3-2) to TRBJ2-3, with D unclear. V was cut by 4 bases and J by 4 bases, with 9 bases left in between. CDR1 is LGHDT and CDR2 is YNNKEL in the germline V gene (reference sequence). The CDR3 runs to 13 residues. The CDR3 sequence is CASSPGPADTQYF. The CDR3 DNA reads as TGTGCCAGCAGCCCGGGTCCAGCAGATACGCAGTATTTT.

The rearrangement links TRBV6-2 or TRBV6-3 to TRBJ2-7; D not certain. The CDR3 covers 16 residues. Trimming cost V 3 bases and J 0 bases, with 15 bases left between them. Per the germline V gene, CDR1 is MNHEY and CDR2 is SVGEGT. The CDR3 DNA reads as TGTGCCAGCAGTTATCTTTCGCCGCGATACTCCTACGAGCAGTACTTC. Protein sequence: CASSYLSPRYSYEQYF.

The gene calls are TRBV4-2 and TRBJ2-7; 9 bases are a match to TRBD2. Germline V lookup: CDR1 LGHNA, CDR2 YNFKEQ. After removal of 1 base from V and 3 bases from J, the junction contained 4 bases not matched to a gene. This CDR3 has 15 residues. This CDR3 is CASSQGASGDYEQYF. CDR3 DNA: TGTGCCAGCAGCCAAGGGGCTAGCGGGGACTACGAGCAGTACTTC.

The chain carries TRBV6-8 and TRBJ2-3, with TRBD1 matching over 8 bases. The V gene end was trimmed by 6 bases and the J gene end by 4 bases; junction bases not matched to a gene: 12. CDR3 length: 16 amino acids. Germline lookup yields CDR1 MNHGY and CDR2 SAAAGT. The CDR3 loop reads CASRVGGTGYPDTQYF. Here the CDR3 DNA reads TGTGCCAGCAGAGTTGGTGGGACAGGATATCCAGATACGCAGTATTTT.

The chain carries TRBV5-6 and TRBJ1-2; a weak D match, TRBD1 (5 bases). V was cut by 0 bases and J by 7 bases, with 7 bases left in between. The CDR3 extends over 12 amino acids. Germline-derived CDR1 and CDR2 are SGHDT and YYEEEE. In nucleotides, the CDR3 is TGTGCCAGCAGCTTGGGGGGCCGTGGCTACACCTTC. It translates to CASSLGGRGYTF.

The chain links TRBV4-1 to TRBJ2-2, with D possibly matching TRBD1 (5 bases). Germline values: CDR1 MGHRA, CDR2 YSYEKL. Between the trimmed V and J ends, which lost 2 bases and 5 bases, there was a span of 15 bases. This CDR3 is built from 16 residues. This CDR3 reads CASSQIPDRATGELFF. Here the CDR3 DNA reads TGCGCCAGCAGCCAAATACCCGACAGAGCGACCGGGGAGCTGTTTTTT.

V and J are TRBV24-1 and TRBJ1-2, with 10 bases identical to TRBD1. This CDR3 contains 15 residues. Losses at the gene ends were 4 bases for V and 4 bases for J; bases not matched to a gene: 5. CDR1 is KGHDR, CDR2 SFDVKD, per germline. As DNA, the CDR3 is TGTGCCACCAGTGACAGGGACAGGGGCGGCTATGGCTACACCTTC. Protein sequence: CATSDRDRGGYGYTF.

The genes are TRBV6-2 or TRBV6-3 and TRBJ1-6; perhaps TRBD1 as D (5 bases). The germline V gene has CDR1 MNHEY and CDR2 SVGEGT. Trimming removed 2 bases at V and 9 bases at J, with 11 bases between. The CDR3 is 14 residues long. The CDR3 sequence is CASSYRSGGSPLHF. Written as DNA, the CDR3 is TGTGCCAGCAGTTACCGGTCGGGGGGTTCACCCCTCCACTTT.

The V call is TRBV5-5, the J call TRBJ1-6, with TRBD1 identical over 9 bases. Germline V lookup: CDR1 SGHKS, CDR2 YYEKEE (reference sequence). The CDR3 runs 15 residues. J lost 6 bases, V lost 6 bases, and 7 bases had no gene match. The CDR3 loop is CASTTTGGFNSPLHF. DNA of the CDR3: TGTGCCAGCACAACTACAGGGGGCTTTAATTCACCCCTCCACTTT.

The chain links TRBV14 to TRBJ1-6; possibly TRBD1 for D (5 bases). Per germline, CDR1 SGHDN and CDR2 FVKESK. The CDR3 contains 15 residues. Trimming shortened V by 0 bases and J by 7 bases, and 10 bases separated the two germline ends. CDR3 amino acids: CASSQDDSLNSPLHF. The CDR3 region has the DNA TGTGCCAGCAGCCAAGATGACAGCCTGAATTCACCCCTCCACTTT.

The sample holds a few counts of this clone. The CDR3 bases are TGCGCCAGCAGCCAGTCCCGGGACAGGGTAAGGAGCAATCAGCCCCAGCATTTT. Amino acid sequence: CASSQSRDRVRSNQPQHF. The chain uses TRBV4-1 and TRBJ1-5, with TRBD1 matching 9 bases. Trimming took 3 bases from V and 1 from J; bases not matched to a gene: 10. The CDR3 is 18 amino acids. CDR1 and CDR2 (germline): MGHRA, YSYEKL.

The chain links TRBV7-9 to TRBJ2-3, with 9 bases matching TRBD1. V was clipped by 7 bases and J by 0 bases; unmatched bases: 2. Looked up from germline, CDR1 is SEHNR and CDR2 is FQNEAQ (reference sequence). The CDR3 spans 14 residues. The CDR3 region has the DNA TGTGCCAGCACGGGGACAGGGAGCACAGATACGCAGTATTTT. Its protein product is CASTGTGSTDTQYF.

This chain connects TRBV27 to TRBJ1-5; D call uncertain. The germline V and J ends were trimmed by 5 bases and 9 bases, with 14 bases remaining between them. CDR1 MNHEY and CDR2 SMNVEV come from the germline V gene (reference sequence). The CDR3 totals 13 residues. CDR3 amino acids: CASSLGPGRPQHF. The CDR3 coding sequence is TGTGCCAGCAGTCTAGGTCCCGGGAGGCCCCAGCATTTT.

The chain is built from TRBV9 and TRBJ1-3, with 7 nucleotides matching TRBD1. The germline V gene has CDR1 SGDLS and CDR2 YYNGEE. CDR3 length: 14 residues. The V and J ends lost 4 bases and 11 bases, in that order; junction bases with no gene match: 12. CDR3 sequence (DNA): TGTGCCAGCAGCCCTCGACAGGGTACTAGCCCCATATATTTT. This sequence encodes CASSPRQGTSPIYF.

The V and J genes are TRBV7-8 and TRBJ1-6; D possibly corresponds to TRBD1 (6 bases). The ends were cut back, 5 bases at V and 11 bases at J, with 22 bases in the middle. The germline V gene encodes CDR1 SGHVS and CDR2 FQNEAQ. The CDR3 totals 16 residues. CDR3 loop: CASSPDRKGGIPPLHF. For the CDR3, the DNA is TGTGCCAGCAGCCCCGATAGGAAAGGGGGTATTCCACCCCTCCACTTT. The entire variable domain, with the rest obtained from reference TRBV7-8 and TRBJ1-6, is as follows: GAGVSQSPRYKVAKRGQDVALRCDPISGHVSLFWYQQALGQGPEFLTYFQNEAQLDKSGLPSDRFFAERPEGSVSTLKIQRTQQEDSAVYLCASSPDRKGGIPPLHFGNGTRLTVT.

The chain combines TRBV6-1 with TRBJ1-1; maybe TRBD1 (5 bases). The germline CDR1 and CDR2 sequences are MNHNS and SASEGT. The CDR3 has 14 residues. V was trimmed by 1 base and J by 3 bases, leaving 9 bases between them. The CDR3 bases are TGTGCCAGCAGTGAAGATAGGGGTGACACTGAAGCTTTCTTT. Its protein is CASSEDRGDTEAFF.

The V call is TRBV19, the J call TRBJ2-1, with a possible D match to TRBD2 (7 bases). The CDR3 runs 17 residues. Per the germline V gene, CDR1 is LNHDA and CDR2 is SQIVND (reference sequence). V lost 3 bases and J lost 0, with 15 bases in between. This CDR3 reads CASSIYGGANSYNEQFF. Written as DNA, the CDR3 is TGTGCCAGTAGTATCTATGGGGGGGCGAACTCCTACAATGAGCAGTTCTTC.